The 15 T cell receptor beta chains below come from one sample, sequenced in a study of shared clonotypes between healthy human individuals. Here immunoSEQ multiplex PCR was the method, and the copy in TCRdb shows in-frame clones only, minus some. This sample carries some 900,000 clones, roughly 72% of them seen once, and the ten largest clones take 1.5%. The sample consisted of memory CD4+ T cells sorted from blood. The sample's subset: CD45RA-negative fraction. The receptor set was obtained from a man younger than 30 in good health.

The rearrangement joins TRBV5-4 to TRBJ1-4; unclear D gene. Germline assignment: CDR1 SGHNT and CDR2 YYREEE (reference sequence). The CDR3 contains 14 residues. Trimming cost V 0 bases and J 12 bases, with 15 bases left between them. The CDR3 bases are TGTGCCAGCAGCTTGGATAGGGAGAGGGTTGAACTGTTTTTT. Translation gives CASSLDRERVELFF.

V usage is TRBV30 and J usage is TRBJ1-2; the D is unclear. V gave up 1 base and J gave up 8 bases, with 14 bases separating them. The CDR3 loop spans 13 amino acids. Germline assignment: CDR1 GTSNPN and CDR2 SVGIG (reference sequence). The CDR3 is CAWSGGRGRGYTF. In nucleotides, the CDR3 is TGTGCCTGGAGTGGCGGGCGAGGTAGGGGCTACACCTTC.

The V call is TRBV27, the J call TRBJ2-7, with D maybe TRBD1 (5 bases). The CDR3 has 18 residues. V lost 7 bases and J 7 bases, leaving 32 bases between the germline ends. Germline V gene data show CDR1 as MNHEY and CDR2 as SMNVEV (reference sequence). The DNA of the CDR3 is TGTGCCAGCACCACCCGCGAGCAGGGTAAGGCCGCTACGAAGGAGCAGTACTTC. Protein sequence: CASTTREQGKAATKEQYF.

The chain couples TRBV7-9 to TRBJ2-7, with 12 nucleotides matching TRBD2. Germline CDR1 reads SEHNR; CDR2 reads FQNEAQ (reference sequence). The CDR3 is 16 amino acids. The junction had 9 bases not matched to a gene; V was cut back by 4 bases and J by 5 bases. In DNA form, the CDR3 reads TGTGCCAGCAGCTACCCCGGACTAGCGGGGTTTAACGAGCAGTACTTC. This gives the protein CASSYPGLAGFNEQYF.

This chain uses TRBV5-1 with TRBJ1-3, with a tentative D call TRBD1 (6 bases). CDR3 length equals 14 residues. Germline V gene sequence: CDR1 SGHRS, CDR2 YFSETQ. V lost 4 bases, J lost 0 bases, and 8 bases lay in between. The CDR3 sequence: CASSRQDSGNTIYF. CDR3 coding DNA: TGCGCCAGCAGCCGACAGGACTCTGGAAACACCATATATTTT.

The gene calls are TRBV30 and TRBJ2-5, with D possibly being TRBD2 (6 bases). CDR1 is GTSNPN and CDR2 is SVGIG in the germline V gene (reference sequence). Trimming shortened V by 0 bases and J by 0 bases, and 8 bases separated the two germline ends. The CDR3 extends over 14 amino acids. In DNA, the CDR3 is TGTGCCTGGAGTGTAACTAGCAACCAAGAGACCCAGTACTTC. Residues: CAWSVTSNQETQYF.

V is TRBV27 and J is TRBJ1-6; 9 nucleotides agree with TRBD1. Trimming cost V 6 bases and J 3 bases; bases outside gene matches: 3. The CDR3 is 15 residues long. Germline V lookup: CDR1 MNHEY, CDR2 SMNVEV (reference sequence). The CDR3 DNA follows: TGTGCCAGCAGGCCGGGACAGGGCTATAATTCACCCCTCCACTTT. Translating gives CASRPGQGYNSPLHF.

The rearrangement links TRBV25-1 to TRBJ1-1; weak D call: TRBD1 (6 bases). The germline V gene encodes CDR1 MGHDK and CDR2 SYGVNS. The CDR3 runs 14 residues. V dropped 7 bases and J dropped 4 bases, with 16 bases sitting between them. CDR3 coding DNA: TGTGCCAGCATAGAGTCAGGGGCGAGCACTGAAGCTTTCTTT. It encodes CASIESGASTEAFF. Full variable domain (remainder filled in from reference TRBV25-1 and TRBJ1-1): EADIYQTPRYLVIGTGKKITLECSQTMGHDKMYWYQQDPGMELHLIHYSYGVNSTEKGDLSSESTVSRIRTEHFPLTLESARPSHTSQYLCASIESGASTEAFFGQGTRLTVV.

This clone was picked up one time. DNA of the CDR3: TGCGCCAGCAGCTTGGGGGCCCCGGGAGCCCAAGAGACCCAGTACTTC. Its translation: CASSLGAPGAQETQYF. The chain has TRBV5-1 and TRBJ2-5; maybe TRBD2 (6 bases). The V gene's germline CDR1 is SGHRS and CDR2 YFSETQ. This CDR3 has 16 residues. The V end was cut by 0 bases, the J end by 1 base, with 13 bases between.

The chain carries TRBV6-5 and TRBJ2-1, with TRBD2 matching 11 bases. The CDR3 sequence is 15 residues long. Germline lookup yields CDR1 MNHEY and CDR2 SVGAGI. The V and J ends lost 6 bases and 6 bases, in that order; junction bases with no gene match: 7. CDR3 nucleotide sequence: TGTGCCAGCAGCCCCGGGACTAGCGGAGTCAATGAGCAGTTCTTC. It encodes CASSPGTSGVNEQFF.

The V call is TRBV9, the J call TRBJ2-1; no clear D gene. The CDR3 length is 15 residues. Trimming took 4 bases from V and 4 from J, leaving 15 bases between them. CDR1 SGDLS and CDR2 YYNGEE come from the germline V gene. The DNA of the CDR3 is TGTGCCAGCAGCCCCAGGTCCGTAGGGTACAATGAGCAGTTCTTC. It specifies CASSPRSVGYNEQFF.

This clone was detected only a few times. The CDR3: CAFDRYGYTF. The CDR3 nucleotides are TGTGCCTTTGACAGATATGGCTACACCTTC. The genes are TRBV30 and TRBJ1-2, with D perhaps TRBD1 (5 bases). The CDR3 has 10 residues. Germline values: CDR1 GTSNPN, CDR2 SVGIG (reference sequence). Trimming took off 7 bases at V and 5 bases at J, with 8 bases between the two ends.

This clone has a count of ten or more. The V call is TRBV6-5, the J call TRBJ2-2; 10 nucleotides align to TRBD2. Germline CDR1 and CDR2: MNHEY and SVGAGI. The V segment lost 3 bases and the J segment 5 bases; nucleotides outside the gene matches: 6. The CDR3 is 16 residues long. The CDR3: CASSYQLAGVTGELFF. The CDR3, as DNA: TGTGCCAGCAGTTATCAGCTAGCGGGAGTAACCGGGGAGCTGTTTTTT.

There are many counts of this clone. Other DNA sequences in this specimen translate into the identical CDR3. The chain joins TRBV11-2 to TRBJ2-3; D is perhaps TRBD2 (6 bases). With 5 bases removed from V and 6 bases from J, the gap between germline ends came to 12 bases. Germline CDR1 reads SGHAT; CDR2 reads FQNNGV. CDR3 length equals 13 residues. This CDR3 reads CASSPALADTQYF. CDR3 DNA: TGTGCCAGCAGCCCAGCCCTAGCGGATACGCAGTATTTT.

The J gene is TRBJ2-7, the V gene TRBV18; the D gene is possibly TRBD2 (6 bases). CDR1 KGHSH and CDR2 LQKENI come from the germline V gene. This CDR3 is 16 amino acids long. V lost 4 bases and J lost 2, with 18 bases in between. The CDR3 sequence: CASSLFPPGVAYEQYF. CDR3 coding DNA: TGTGCCAGCTCACTGTTCCCCCCGGGAGTCGCCTACGAGCAGTACTTC.